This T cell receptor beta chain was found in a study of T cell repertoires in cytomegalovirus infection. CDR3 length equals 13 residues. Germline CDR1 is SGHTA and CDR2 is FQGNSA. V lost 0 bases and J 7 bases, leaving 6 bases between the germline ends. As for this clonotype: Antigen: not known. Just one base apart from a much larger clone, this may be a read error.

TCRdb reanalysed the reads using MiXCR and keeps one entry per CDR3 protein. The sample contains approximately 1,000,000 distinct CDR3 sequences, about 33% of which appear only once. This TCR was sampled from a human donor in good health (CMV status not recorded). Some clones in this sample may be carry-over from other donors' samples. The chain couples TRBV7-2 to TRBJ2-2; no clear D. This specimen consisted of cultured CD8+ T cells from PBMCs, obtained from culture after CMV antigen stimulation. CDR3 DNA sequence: TGTGCCAGCAGCTTAGCGAACGTCGGGGAGCTGTTTTTT. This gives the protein CASSLANVGELFF.